These 5 T cell receptor beta chains share one sample of origin, sequenced in a study of T cells in localized non-small cell lung cancer (dated by TCRdb to the early 2020s). Library construction relied on the immunoSEQ multiplex PCR assay. In its TCRdb copy, this immuneACCESS table keeps in-frame sequences only and misses some clones. Where compared with another copy, unresolved V genes explain less than half of these, and the others have no known cause. Counted in this sample were around 2,000 clones; 20% to 25% of them appeared once. The top ten hold 7.7% of the sample. Sample: normal lung tissue next to the tumor, taken before any cancer treatment. The receptors were gathered from a woman aged 40-69 years with stage I lung adenocarcinoma.

The chain joins TRBV5-1 to TRBJ1-1, with TRBD1 matching 9 bases. Germline V gene lookup returns CDR1 SGHRS and CDR2 YFSETQ. J gave up 1 base and V 4 bases, and 8 bases lay outside the gene matches. This CDR3 is 16 amino acids long. CDR3 bases: TGCGCCAGCAGCGCGGGACAGGGCCTAGGGAACACTGAAGCTTTCTTT. The encoded protein is CASSAGQGLGNTEAFF.

The J gene is TRBJ2-3, the V gene TRBV9, with a weak D call TRBD1 (6 bases). V was cut by 6 bases and J by 2 bases, with 19 bases left in between. Germline CDR1 is SGDLS and CDR2 is YYNGEE. CDR3 length equals 16 residues. DNA of the CDR3: TGTGCCAGCAAACCTAAGACAGGCTCGTACACAGATACGCAGTATTTT. Residues: CASKPKTGSYTDTQYF.

The chain links TRBV6-8 to TRBJ1-2, with 8 bases matching TRBD1. Looked up from germline, CDR1 is MNHGY and CDR2 is SAAAGT. V lost 10 bases and J lost 4; bases outside the gene matches: 8. The CDR3 runs 13 residues. CDR3 sequence reads: CATLDRVGYGYTF. CDR3 nucleotides: TGTGCCACCTTGGACAGGGTCGGCTATGGCTACACCTTC.

This clone has only a few counts. This sequence joins TRBV7-5 and TRBJ2-4. TRBV7-5 is a pseudogene locus. CDR3 length: 15 residues. The chain's CDR3 is CASSPDGGGRNIQYF. Written as DNA, the CDR3 is TGTGCCAGCAGCCCAGACGGAGGGGGTAGAAACATTCAGTACTTC.

This sequence joins TRBV29-1 and TRBJ1-1; possible D gene TRBD1, 6 bases. V lost 5 bases and J 3 bases, leaving 19 bases between the germline ends. The V gene's germline CDR1 is SQVTM and CDR2 ANQGSEA. The CDR3 length is 15 residues. The chain's CDR3 is CSVQGTEGDYTEAFF. For the CDR3, the DNA is TGCAGCGTTCAGGGGACCGAGGGGGATTACACTGAAGCTTTCTTT.